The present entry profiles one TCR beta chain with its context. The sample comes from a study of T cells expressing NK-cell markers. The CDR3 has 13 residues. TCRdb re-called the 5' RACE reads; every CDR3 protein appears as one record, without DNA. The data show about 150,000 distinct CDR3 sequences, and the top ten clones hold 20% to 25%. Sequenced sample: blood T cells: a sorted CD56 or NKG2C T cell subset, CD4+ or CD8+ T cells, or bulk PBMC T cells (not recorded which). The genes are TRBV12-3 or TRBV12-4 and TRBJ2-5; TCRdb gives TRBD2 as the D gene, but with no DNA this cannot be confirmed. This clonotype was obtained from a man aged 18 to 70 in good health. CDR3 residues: CASSPTSWETQYF.